These T cell receptor beta chains were read from a single sample in a study of prognosis after radiotherapy for stage I lung cancer. TCRdb re-called the multiplex PCR reads with MiXCR, one entry per CDR3 protein. The sample has around 59,000 distinct CDR3 sequences; more than 20% are singletons. The sequencing here drew on PBMCs, taken before or after stereotactic body radiation therapy (not recorded which). The receptors stem from a donor aged 50 or older with non-small cell lung cancer. CDR3s include the opening cysteine and the closing phenylalanine or tryptophan. The order of the fields is J gene, D gene, clone size, V gene, CDR3 protein, CDR3 DNA. D genes are given only for firm matches. The listing skips clone size in some rows; elsewhere it reads once, few, many or a size class.

j_call: TRBJ1-4; d_call: .; clone_size: many; v_call: TRBV20-1; cdr3_aa: CSADQGFPNEKLFF; cdr3_nt: TGCAGTGCGGATCAGGGGTTTCCTAATGAAAAACTGTTTTTT
j_call: TRBJ1-2; d_call: .; clone_size: .; v_call: TRBV2; cdr3_aa: CASSENRHIGYTF; cdr3_nt: TGTGCCAGCAGTGAGAATCGTCATATTGGCTACACCTTC
j_call: TRBJ1-2; d_call: .; clone_size: .; v_call: TRBV7-2; cdr3_aa: CASSLASGCGLFGYTF; cdr3_nt: TGTGCCAGCAGCTTAGCCTCAGGGTGTGGGCTGTTCGGCTACACCTTC
j_call: TRBJ1-2; d_call: .; clone_size: many; v_call: TRBV10-3; cdr3_aa: CAISDEVRTAHTDGYTF; cdr3_nt: TGTGCCATCAGTGACGAGGTGAGGACAGCCCACACGGATGGCTACACCTTC
j_call: TRBJ2-2; d_call: .; clone_size: many; v_call: TRBV5-1; cdr3_aa: CASSLGHTSNTGELFF; cdr3_nt: TGCGCCAGCAGCTTGGGGCACACATCGAACACCGGGGAGCTGTTTTTT
j_call: TRBJ2-7; d_call: TRBD2; clone_size: many; v_call: TRBV5-1; cdr3_aa: CASSSGTSAYEQYF; cdr3_nt: TGCGCCAGCAGCTCGGGGACTAGCGCCTACGAGCAGTACTTC
j_call: TRBJ2-4; d_call: .; clone_size: many; v_call: TRBV28; cdr3_aa: CASAAVMVKNIQYF; cdr3_nt: TGTGCCAGCGCCGCGGTCATGGTCAAAAACATTCAGTACTTC
j_call: TRBJ2-7; d_call: .; clone_size: .; v_call: TRBV6-6; cdr3_aa: CASSYSFGGQTYEQYF; cdr3_nt: TGTGCCAGTAGTTACTCGTTCGGGGGCCAAACCTACGAGCAGTACTTC
j_call: TRBJ2-2; d_call: TRBD1; clone_size: many; v_call: TRBV19; cdr3_aa: CASRDRGYTGELFF; cdr3_nt: TGTGCCAGTAGGGACAGGGGATACACCGGGGAGCTGTTTTTT
j_call: TRBJ2-3; d_call: .; clone_size: many; v_call: TRBV4-1; cdr3_aa: CASTKEAGEGWSQYF; cdr3_nt: TGCGCCAGCACAAAGGAGGCAGGGGAAGGGTGGTCGCAGTATTTT
j_call: TRBJ2-2; d_call: .; clone_size: many; v_call: TRBV4-2; cdr3_aa: CASSQDPSGSGELFF; cdr3_nt: TGTGCCAGCAGCCAAGATCCCTCAGGGAGCGGGGAGCTGTTTTTT
j_call: TRBJ1-6; d_call: .; clone_size: many; v_call: TRBV2; cdr3_aa: CASTGGVYGNSPLHF; cdr3_nt: TGTGCCAGCACCGGGGGGGTGTATGGTAATTCACCCCTCCACTTT
j_call: TRBJ1-3; d_call: TRBD1; clone_size: .; v_call: TRBV18; cdr3_aa: CASSSAPSTGTSGNTIYF; cdr3_nt: TGTGCCAGCTCATCCGCCCCCTCGACAGGGACCTCTGGAAACACCATATATTTT
j_call: TRBJ2-5; d_call: TRBD1; clone_size: many; v_call: TRBV2; cdr3_aa: CASNPGQFQETQYF; cdr3_nt: TGTGCCAGCAACCCGGGACAGTTCCAAGAGACCCAGTACTTC
j_call: TRBJ2-7; d_call: TRBD2; clone_size: many; v_call: TRBV6-1; cdr3_aa: CATGTSGGSYEQYF; cdr3_nt: TGTGCCACCGGGACTAGCGGGGGTTCTTACGAGCAGTACTTC
j_call: TRBJ2-3; d_call: TRBD2; clone_size: many; v_call: TRBV5-1; cdr3_aa: CASSLELAGAYTDTQYF; cdr3_nt: TGCGCCAGCAGCTTGGAGCTAGCGGGGGCCTACACAGATACGCAGTATTTT
j_call: TRBJ2-5; d_call: TRBD2; clone_size: many; v_call: TRBV2; cdr3_aa: CATNSLAGVETQYF; cdr3_nt: TGTGCCACCAACTCACTAGCGGGGGTAGAGACCCAGTACTTC
j_call: TRBJ2-7; d_call: TRBD1; clone_size: once; v_call: TRBV7-3; cdr3_aa: CAQTGSHEQYF; cdr3_nt: TGTGCCCAGACAGGGTCCCACGAGCAGTACTTC
j_call: TRBJ1-2; d_call: TRBD1; clone_size: many; v_call: TRBV14; cdr3_aa: CASSLPGQGAGGYTF; cdr3_nt: TGTGCCAGCAGCTTACCGGGACAGGGGGCTGGCGGCTACACCTTC
j_call: TRBJ2-7; d_call: .; clone_size: many; v_call: TRBV6-1; cdr3_aa: CASRLDRLSYEQYF; cdr3_nt: TGTGCCAGCAGACTAGACAGACTCTCCTACGAGCAGTACTTC
j_call: TRBJ1-2; d_call: .; clone_size: many; v_call: TRBV2; cdr3_aa: CASSVGQGARTF; cdr3_nt: .
j_call: TRBJ2-7; d_call: TRBD1; clone_size: once; v_call: TRBV6-9; cdr3_aa: CASSYRDRGTYEHCF; cdr3_nt: TGTGCCAGCAGTTACCGGGACAGGGGCACCTACGAGCATTGCTTC
j_call: TRBJ1-2; d_call: .; clone_size: many; v_call: TRBV6-1; cdr3_aa: CASSPAGNYGYTF; cdr3_nt: TGTGCCAGCAGTCCTGCGGGTAACTATGGCTACACCTTC
j_call: TRBJ1-2; d_call: TRBD1; clone_size: many; v_call: TRBV2; cdr3_aa: CANSGQEGFSGYTF; cdr3_nt: TGTGCCAACAGTGGACAGGAAGGATTCTCTGGCTACACCTTC
j_call: TRBJ1-3; d_call: .; clone_size: many; v_call: TRBV30; cdr3_aa: CAWRHAGAGNTIYF; cdr3_nt: TGTGCCTGGAGGCACGCGGGAGCTGGAAACACCATATATTTT
j_call: TRBJ2-3; d_call: TRBD1; clone_size: many; v_call: TRBV6-1; cdr3_aa: CASSQRQGSDTQYF; cdr3_nt: TGTGCCAGCAGCCAACGACAGGGGTCGGATACGCAGTATTTT
j_call: TRBJ2-5; d_call: TRBD2; clone_size: few; v_call: TRBV4-1; cdr3_aa: CASSRISGGPQETQYF; cdr3_nt: TGCGCCAGCAGCCGGATTAGCGGGGGGCCCCAAGAGACCCAGTACTTC
j_call: TRBJ2-7; d_call: .; clone_size: many; v_call: TRBV6-1; cdr3_aa: CASSGPGPKIYEQYF; cdr3_nt: TGTGCCAGCAGTGGTCCGGGACCGAAGATATACGAGCAGTACTTC
j_call: TRBJ1-2; d_call: TRBD1; clone_size: many; v_call: TRBV11-1; cdr3_aa: CASRLQGCETF; cdr3_nt: TGTGCCAGCAGACTACAGGGGTGTGAGACCTTC
j_call: TRBJ1-4; d_call: .; clone_size: many; v_call: TRBV4-2; cdr3_aa: CASSQDGTSGGEKLFF; cdr3_nt: TGTGCCAGCAGCCAAGATGGAACAAGCGGGGGGGAAAAACTGTTTTTT
j_call: TRBJ1-4; d_call: .; clone_size: many; v_call: TRBV19; cdr3_aa: CASSLRQLHEKLFF; cdr3_nt: TGTGCCAGTAGTCTTCGGCAGTTGCACGAAAAACTGTTTTTT
j_call: TRBJ1-4; d_call: .; clone_size: many; v_call: TRBV5-1; cdr3_aa: CASSLEGGIEKLFF; cdr3_nt: TGCGCCAGCAGCTTGGAGGGGGGAATTGAAAAACTGTTTTTT
j_call: TRBJ1-6; d_call: TRBD1; clone_size: many; v_call: TRBV19; cdr3_aa: CASSIDTWTGGDSPLHF; cdr3_nt: TGTGCCAGTAGTATAGACACTTGGACAGGGGGCGATTCACCCCTCCACTTT
j_call: TRBJ2-2; d_call: TRBD2; clone_size: .; v_call: TRBV6-1; cdr3_aa: CASSLRVLRGVGELFF; cdr3_nt: TGTGCCAGCAGCCTCCGTGTACTTCGGGGGGTCGGTGAGCTGTTTTTT
j_call: TRBJ2-2; d_call: .; clone_size: .; v_call: TRBV12-3/TRBV12-4; cdr3_aa: CASSLSRNTGELFF; cdr3_nt: TGTGCCAGCAGTTTGTCGCGAAACACCGGGGAGCTGTTTTTT
j_call: TRBJ1-1; d_call: .; clone_size: .; v_call: TRBV7-2; cdr3_aa: CASSAMDLGTTEAFF; cdr3_nt: TGTGCCAGCAGCGCTATGGACCTAGGGACAACTGAAGCTTTCTTT
j_call: TRBJ1-4; d_call: .; clone_size: .; v_call: TRBV12-3/TRBV12-4; cdr3_aa: CSSSLWHSNEKLFF; cdr3_nt: TGTTCCAGCAGTTTATGGCACAGTAATGAAAAACTGTTTTTT
j_call: TRBJ1-1; d_call: .; clone_size: once; v_call: TRBV7-2; cdr3_aa: CASSLDLDSTEAFF; cdr3_nt: TGTGCCAGCAGCTTAGACCTTGACTCCACTGAAGCCTTCTTT
j_call: TRBJ1-1; d_call: .; clone_size: many; v_call: TRBV16; cdr3_aa: CASSQLVSTEAFF; cdr3_nt: TGTGCCAGCAGCCAACTCGTGTCCACTGAAGCTTTCTTT
j_call: TRBJ1-1; d_call: .; clone_size: many; v_call: TRBV20-1; cdr3_aa: CSARAGRVAFF; cdr3_nt: TGCAGTGCTAGAGCGGGGAGAGTAGCTTTCTTT
j_call: TRBJ2-7; d_call: .; clone_size: many; v_call: TRBV4-3; cdr3_aa: CASSQSPGTEQYF; cdr3_nt: TGCGCCAGCAGCCAATCCCCCGGTACCGAGCAGTACTTC
j_call: TRBJ1-1; d_call: .; clone_size: .; v_call: TRBV6-4; cdr3_aa: CASKLGMVNTEAFF; cdr3_nt: TGTGCCAGCAAATTGGGCATGGTGAACACTGAAGCTTTCTTT
j_call: TRBJ2-1; d_call: TRBD2; clone_size: many; v_call: TRBV20-1; cdr3_aa: CSVPGTSSLSSYNEQFF; cdr3_nt: TGCAGTGTCCCCGGGACTAGCTCCCTCAGCTCCTACAATGAGCAGTTCTTC
j_call: TRBJ1-1; d_call: .; clone_size: many; v_call: TRBV12-3/TRBV12-4; cdr3_aa: CASSLVRGGARDTEAFF; cdr3_nt: TGTGCCAGCAGTTTGGTGCGTGGGGGTGCGAGGGACACTGAAGCTTTCTTT
j_call: TRBJ1-2; d_call: .; clone_size: many; v_call: TRBV7-6; cdr3_aa: CASSLVPGDGYTF; cdr3_nt: TGTGCCAGCAGCTTAGTTCCGGGGGATGGCTACACCTTC
j_call: TRBJ1-3; d_call: TRBD1; clone_size: many; v_call: TRBV29-1; cdr3_aa: CSVASTGDGNTIYF; cdr3_nt: TGCAGCGTTGCCTCGACAGGGGATGGAAACACCATATATTTT
j_call: TRBJ2-3; d_call: .; clone_size: many; v_call: TRBV30; cdr3_aa: CAWSPPRAGTDTQYF; cdr3_nt: TGTGCCTGGAGTCCCCCACGAGCGGGCACAGATACGCAGTATTTT
j_call: TRBJ2-2; d_call: .; clone_size: .; v_call: TRBV20-1; cdr3_aa: CSAKGGTGELFF; cdr3_nt: TGCAGTGCAAAGGGCGGCACCGGGGAGCTGTTTTTT
j_call: TRBJ1-4; d_call: TRBD1; clone_size: many; v_call: TRBV6-1; cdr3_aa: CASRGGGTGFNEKLFF; cdr3_nt: TGTGCCAGCAGAGGGGGGGGGACAGGGTTTAATGAAAAACTGTTTTTT